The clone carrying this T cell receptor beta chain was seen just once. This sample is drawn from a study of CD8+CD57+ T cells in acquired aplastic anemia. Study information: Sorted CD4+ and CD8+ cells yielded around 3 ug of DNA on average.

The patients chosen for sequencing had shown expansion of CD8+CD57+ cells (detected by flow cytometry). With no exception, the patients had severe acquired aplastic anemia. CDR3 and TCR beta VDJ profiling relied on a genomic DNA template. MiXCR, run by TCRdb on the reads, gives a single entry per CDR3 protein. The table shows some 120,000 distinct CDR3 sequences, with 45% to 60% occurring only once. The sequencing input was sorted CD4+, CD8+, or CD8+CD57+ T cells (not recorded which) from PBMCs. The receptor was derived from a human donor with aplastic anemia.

The CDR3 DNA reads as TGTGCCAGCTTAGCGGGACACAATGAGCAGTTCTTC. Translation: CASLAGHNEQFF. The chain has TRBV2 and TRBJ2-1; TRBD2 aligns across 8 bases. There are 12 residues in the CDR3. J lost 5 bases, V lost 8 bases, and 2 bases had no gene match. Germline loops: CDR1 SNHLY, CDR2 FYNNEI.